This T cell receptor beta chain was profiled in a study of blood T cell repertoires in COVID-19 (dated by TCRdb to 2020 to 2021). Some background on the complete study: Samples covering the acute and convalescent phases of COVID-19 were provided by collaborators in the United States, Italy and Spain. Deeply sampled blood TCRbeta repertoires from subjects exposed to, actively infected with, or recovered from COVID-19 were included in the dataset. The repertoires were released in a freely available public database meant as a resource for research on the immune response to SARS-CoV-2. A de-identified subject ID, COVID-19 status, age in years and sex were almost always included in the sample metadata. The material from the prospective study consisted of cDNA or gDNA derived from T cells, B-cell-depleted T cells, or PBMCs. Where HLA class I and class II types were available, the types were taken from metadata supplied by the sample provider, not from assay-based typing. The samples were drawn from two sources: the first 160 participants of the ongoing ImmuneRACE study, and 950 to 1,500 subjects contributed by 6 global collaborators.

General conclusions and limits of the study: The quantity of clinical and demographic metadata differed by source and by participant and was supplied without curation.

The immunoSEQ Assay, a bias-controlled multiplex PCR, was used to amplify TCRbeta CDR3 regions from genomic DNA. As for the authors' bioinformatics: Nucleated cell counts per sample were estimated from amplification of reference gene primers within the assay. Sequence reads were collapsed and filtered to measure the absolute abundance of every unique TCRbeta CDR3 rearrangement. For each sample, productive Simpson clonality was calculated as the square root of Simpson's diversity index across productive rearrangements. TCRdb retrieved this table from immuneACCESS and kept in-frame rearrangements only. Not all clones are present; in checked studies, unresolved V genes account for under half, and no reason is known for the remainder. Clonal size and the V and J genes are those of that table, whereas D and trimming came from the DNA. This sample has 50,000 to 65,000 clones in its table, and approximately 82% of those were observed once. Approximately 6% of the sample is held by the ten biggest clonotypes.

Whole blood was collected in K2EDTA tubes by collaborating institutions according to the institutions' own protocols. For TCRbeta analysis, collaborator samples were shipped as frozen whole blood, as isolated PBMCs, or as DNA extracted from either sample type. Remarks on this clone: Its binding antigen is unknown. The sample holds no much larger clone one base away, and base qualities are not on file.

From the cysteine up to the phenylalanine, the CDR3 has a length of 15 residues. Only the CDR3 DNA stays, 45 bases, in frame from base 1. V is reduced by 0 bases and J by 7 bases, leaving a spacing of 11 bases between them. CDR1 and CDR2, per the germline V gene, are SGHRS and YFSETQ. This sequence uses TRBV5-1 and TRBJ1-6; the D gene assignment is ambiguous. The receptor's source is a human donor in a cohort sampled during active COVID-19. Sample: peripheral blood. The CDR3 region has the sequence CASSLGPSRNSPLHF. The DNA sequence is given as TGCGCCAGCAGCTTGGGGCCTTCCAGAAATTCACCCCTCCACTTT.